The clone carrying this T cell receptor (beta chain) was counted between two and nine times. Its specificity is not known. The data were taken from a study of PD-1 blockade in classical Hodgkin lymphoma. Looking at the study overall: The nivolumab dose that patients received was 3 mg/kg, given intravenously every 2 weeks.

General study points: Diversity similar to that of newly diagnosed patients was seen at baseline in complete responders. Newly diagnosed patients were said to have less baseline TCR diversity than healthy donors did. A significant rise in TCR diversity by C4D1 was seen for CD4+ but not CD8+ cells.

This table comes from immunoSEQ multiplex PCR, and its TCRdb copy is limited to in-frame clones, with some not included. This sample carries about 50,000 clones, approximately 76% of them seen once, and the ten largest clones take about 12%. As for time point: cycle 4 day 1 (C4D1), after 6 weeks of nivolumab. Every patient was affected by relapse after autologous stem cell transplantation, while exposure to brentuximab vedotin was not uniform. V gave up 4 bases and J gave up 2 bases, with 9 bases separating them. This CDR3 is 13 amino acids long. CDR1 LGHNA and CDR2 YSLEER come from the germline V gene.

The starting material was peripheral blood mononuclear cells (PBMCs), obtained before the fourth cycle of nivolumab. This sequence was found in a human donor with classical Hodgkin lymphoma. The rearrangement uses TRBV4-3 and TRBJ2-7, with no clear D. This CDR3 is CASSLESAYEQYF. The CDR3 DNA follows: TGCGCCAGCAGCCTCGAGAGTGCCTACGAGCAGTACTTC.